The 13 T cell receptor beta chains reported below all come from one sample, sequenced in a study of CD8 T cells in ankylosing spondylitis. TCRdb passed the 5' RACE reads through MiXCR, listing each CDR3 protein once. The table lists almost 400,000 distinct CDR3 sequences, 20% to 25% of them singletons. General observations from the study: Roughly eight highly homologous variants formed a TCR beta motif that appeared characteristic of ankylosing spondylitis blood.

The antigens for these receptors are not known. Sequencing was performed on blood, either unsorted or a sorted T cell fraction (not recorded which). Source of these receptors: a male donor with ankylosing spondylitis.

This clonotype was detected only a few times. The chain has TRBV5-1 and TRBJ2-3; TRBD2 agrees at 8 bases. Germline lookup yields CDR1 SGHRS and CDR2 YFSETQ. With 4 bases clipped from V and 6 bases from J, the junction kept 13 bases outside the gene matches. The CDR3 is 16 residues long. The CDR3 sequence is CASSEGTRVDLDTQYF. The CDR3 DNA reads as TGCGCCAGCAGCGAGGGGACTAGGGTTGATTTGGATACGCAGTATTTT.

The chain combines TRBV5-5 with TRBJ1-2, with D uncertain. V was clipped by 0 bases and J by 6 bases, with 9 bases between them. The germline CDR1 and CDR2 sequences are SGHKS and YYEKEE (reference sequence). This CDR3 contains 13 residues. CDR3 coding DNA: TGTGCCAGCAGCTTGGTATGGGAGAATGGCTACACCTTC. Translation: CASSLVWENGYTF.

This clonotype has a handful of counts. The chain uses TRBV7-9 and TRBJ2-2; D unresolved. V lost 2 bases and J 2 bases, leaving 9 bases between the germline ends. This CDR3 spans 15 amino acids. From germline, CDR1 is SEHNR and CDR2 FQNEAQ (reference sequence). Here the CDR3 reads CASSLNGLNTGELFF. CDR3 coding DNA: TGTGCCAGCAGCTTAAATGGCCTAAACACCGGGGAGCTGTTTTTT.

This clonotype was picked up a small number of times. The CDR3 DNA is TGCAGCGTAGGTAGCGTCCACAATGAGCAGTTCTTC. This codes for CSVGSVHNEQFF. V is TRBV29-1 and J is TRBJ2-1; a possible D gene is TRBD2 (5 bases). There are 12 residues in the CDR3. In germline, CDR1 is SQVTM, CDR2 ANQGSEA. V gave up 6 bases and J gave up 5 bases, with 11 bases separating them.

This clonotype was seen a handful of times. The V call is TRBV7-2, the J call TRBJ1-2; 10 nucleotides align to TRBD1. With 3 bases clipped from V and 6 bases from J, the junction kept 4 bases outside the gene matches. The germline CDR1 and CDR2 sequences are SGHTA and FQGNSA. The CDR3 is 14 residues long. The CDR3 sequence is CASSLAGQGDGYTF. The CDR3 DNA is TGTGCCAGCAGCTTGGCTGGACAGGGGGATGGCTACACCTTC.

The chain uses TRBV5-1 and TRBJ2-7; D ambiguous. The CDR3 has 15 amino acids. Trimming removed 4 bases at V and 0 bases at J, with 14 bases between. Germline loops: CDR1 SGHRS, CDR2 YFSETQ. For the CDR3, the DNA is TGCGCCAGCAGCCCGACGACAATCAGCTCCTACGAGCAGTACTTC. Translation gives CASSPTTISSYEQYF.

This clonotype came up many times. The CDR3 sequence: CASSPRQGKGTEAFF. The CDR3 nucleotides read TGTGCCAGCAGTCCAAGACAGGGAAAGGGCACTGAAGCTTTCTTT. This chain joins TRBV27 and TRBJ1-1; TRBD1 agrees at 7 bases. CDR1 and CDR2 (germline): MNHEY, SMNVEV (reference sequence). The CDR3 has 15 amino acids. V lost 5 bases and J lost 4; bases outside the gene matches: 10.

The chain joins TRBV29-1 to TRBJ1-2, with a possible D match to TRBD1 (6 bases). Germline V lookup: CDR1 SQVTM, CDR2 ANQGSEA. Trimming left V 1 base short and J 7 bases short, with 19 bases between. This CDR3 is 15 amino acids long. In DNA, the CDR3 is TGCAGCGTTGAAGTAGCTGGGGCAGGGGTTAGTGGCTACACCTTC. Its protein is CSVEVAGAGVSGYTF.

This sequence joins TRBV5-1 and TRBJ2-1; D not certain. This CDR3 spans 16 amino acids. CDR1 and CDR2 from the germline V gene are SGHRS and YFSETQ. Trimming pared 4 bases from V and 0 bases from J, leaving 14 bases between. The CDR3 sequence: CASSPEMASSYNEQFF. In DNA, the CDR3 is TGCGCCAGCAGCCCAGAGATGGCTAGCTCCTACAATGAGCAGTTCTTC.

This clonotype was counted a few times. V gene TRBV12-3 or TRBV12-4 combines with J gene TRBJ2-4; 9 bases match TRBD2. The CDR3 covers 17 residues. Unmatched junction bases numbered 4, after V lost 1 base and J lost 0 bases. CDR3 sequence: CASSLGGLALAKNIQYF. The CDR3 DNA sequence: TGTGCCAGCAGTTTAGGCGGACTAGCGTTAGCCAAAAACATTCAGTACTTC.

The chain is built from TRBV4-3 and TRBJ2-1; 10 positions agree with TRBD2. After removal of 4 bases from V and 2 bases from J, the junction contained 8 bases not matched to a gene. The CDR3 has 17 amino acids. Germline V gives CDR1 LGHNA, CDR2 YSLEER. The CDR3 loop is CASSPQLAGDPYNEQFF. The CDR3, as DNA: TGCGCCAGCAGCCCTCAGCTAGCGGGAGATCCCTACAATGAGCAGTTCTTC.

The CDR3 sequence is CSARDLGIPNQPQHF. In DNA, the CDR3 is TGCAGTGCTAGAGATTTGGGGATACCCAATCAGCCCCAGCATTTT. This chain joins TRBV20-1 and TRBJ1-5; no reliable D call. The CDR3 has 15 amino acids. The germline CDR1 and CDR2 sequences are DFQATT and SNEGSKA (reference sequence). Trimming took off 0 bases at V and 3 bases at J, with 12 bases between the two ends.

The rearrangement joins TRBV6-1 to TRBJ1-2, with 10 bases identical to TRBD1. Germline values: CDR1 MNHNS, CDR2 SASEGT. Germline trimming cut 4 bases from V and 5 bases from J; bases unmatched to any gene: 7. The CDR3 loop spans 15 amino acids. The CDR3: CASSALPGQGYGYTF. CDR3 sequence (DNA): TGTGCCAGCAGTGCTCTGCCGGGACAGGGGTATGGCTACACCTTC.